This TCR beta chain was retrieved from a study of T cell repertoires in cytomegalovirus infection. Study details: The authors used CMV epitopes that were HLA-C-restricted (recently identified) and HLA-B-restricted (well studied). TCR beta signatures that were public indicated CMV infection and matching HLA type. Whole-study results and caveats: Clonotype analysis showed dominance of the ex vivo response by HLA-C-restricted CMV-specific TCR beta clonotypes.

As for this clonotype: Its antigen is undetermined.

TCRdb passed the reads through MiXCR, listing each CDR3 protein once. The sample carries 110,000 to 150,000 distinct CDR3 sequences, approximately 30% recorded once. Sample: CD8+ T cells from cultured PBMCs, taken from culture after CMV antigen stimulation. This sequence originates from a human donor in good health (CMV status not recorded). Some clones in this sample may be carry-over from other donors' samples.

CDR3 bases: TGTGCCAGCAGCCAGTGGAGGGGGGGCCACAATGAGCAGTTCTTC. Protein sequence: CASSQWRGGHNEQFF. The V call is TRBV14, the J call TRBJ2-1, with D possibly matching TRBD2 (7 bases). Germline lookup yields CDR1 SGHDN and CDR2 FVKESK. The CDR3 has 15 amino acids. V was trimmed by 3 bases and J by 5 bases, leaving 14 bases between them. The whole variable domain, remainder taken from reference TRBV14 and TRBJ2-1, is EAGVTQFPSHSVIEKGQTVTLRCDPISGHDNLYWYRRVMGKEIKFLLHFVKESKQDESGMPNNRFLAERTGGTYSTLKVQPAELEDSGVYFCASSQWRGGHNEQFFGPGTRLTVL.